This T cell receptor beta chain was recovered during a study of low-dose radiotherapy and immunotherapy resistance in tumors. Study-wide background: Oral aspirin 300 mg was taken by patients daily for four cycles from cycle 1 day 1.

Low-dose radiotherapy, low-dose cyclophosphamide, aspirin, ipilimumab and nivolumab were all given to the donors. Primers used for first-strand cDNA, a TRAV- and TRBV-specific set, covered both alpha and beta chains. Using a constant-region primer together with a V-primer adapter, TCRs were subjected to 20 PCR cycles of amplification. From the reads, TCRdb called clonotypes with MiXCR, one entry per CDR3 protein. The sample shows 11,000 or so distinct CDR3 sequences, about 47% of them seen only once. The source is a human donor with advanced metastatic prostate, ovarian, gallbladder or colorectal cancer (not recorded which). This table probably holds off-target reads from a library built for another chain.

CDR3 bases: TGTGCCAGCTCACCCTGGGACAGCGGTGCAACTAATGAAAAACTGTTTTTT. This translates into CASSPWDSGATNEKLFF. The chain joins TRBV18 to TRBJ1-4, with 7 bases fitting TRBD1. Per the germline V gene, CDR1 is KGHSH and CDR2 is LQKENI. The V segment lost 3 bases and the J segment 0 bases; nucleotides outside the gene matches: 7. The CDR3 contains 17 residues.